The 6 T cell receptor beta chains in this list originate from one sample, sequenced in a study of blood T cell repertoires in COVID-19. Sequencing used immunoSEQ multiplex PCR; TCRdb keeps in-frame clones, though not all of them. The data contain around 170,000 clones, under 85% of them seen just once; the ten biggest clones take up roughly 12%. Sequenced: PBMCs or T cells enriched from blood (not recorded which). The receptors derive from a man between 50 and 59 years old who had recovered from COVID-19.

This clone was observed a few times. The V gene is TRBV4-1, the J gene TRBJ1-5; a possible D gene is TRBD1 (6 bases). Germline V lookup: CDR1 MGHRA, CDR2 YSYEKL. The ends were cut back, 1 base at V and 2 bases at J, with 9 bases in the middle. The CDR3 spans 15 residues. CDR3 sequence: CASSQAGVGNQPQHF. In nucleotides, the CDR3 is TGCGCCAGCAGCCAAGCAGGGGTCGGCAATCAGCCCCAGCATTTT.

The rearrangement uses TRBV12-3 or TRBV12-4 and TRBJ1-5, with TRBD1 as a possible D gene (6 bases). The CDR3 extends over 13 amino acids. V lost 6 bases, J lost 4 bases, and 10 bases lay in between. The CDR3 loop reads CASRPGANQPQHF. For the CDR3, the DNA is TGTGCCAGCAGGCCAGGGGCTAATCAGCCCCAGCATTTT.

This chain connects TRBV3-1 (or the pseudogene TRBV3-2) to TRBJ1-5, with unresolved D. Germline V gene lookup returns CDR1 LGHDT and CDR2 YNNKEL (reference sequence). The CDR3 spans 15 residues. Between the trimmed V and J ends, which lost 4 bases and 2 bases, there was a span of 12 bases. CDR3 bases: TGTGCCAGCAGCCTTCGGGGAAAGCGCAATCAGCCCCAGCATTTT. This translates into CASSLRGKRNQPQHF.

This chain links TRBV3-1 (or the pseudogene TRBV3-2) with TRBJ1-5; 7 bases map to TRBD1. There are 14 residues in the CDR3. CDR1 and CDR2 from the germline V gene are LGHDT and YNNKEL (reference sequence). J was trimmed by 4 bases and V by 3 bases; bases with no gene match: 3. For the CDR3, the DNA is TGTGCCAGCAGCCAGACAGGGATGAATCAGCCCCAGCATTTT. Its translation is CASSQTGMNQPQHF.

The V gene is TRBV4-1, the J gene TRBJ1-1; D is possibly TRBD1 (5 bases). CDR1 and CDR2 from the germline V gene are MGHRA and YSYEKL. The CDR3 is 15 residues long. The V and J ends lost 2 bases and 3 bases respectively, with 13 bases between them. The chain's CDR3 is CASSQFWGGDTEAFF. Written as DNA, the CDR3 is TGCGCCAGCAGCCAATTTTGGGGCGGAGACACTGAAGCTTTCTTT.

The rearrangement links TRBV5-1 to TRBJ1-1, with D maybe TRBD1 (5 bases). Trimming removed 4 bases from V and 4 bases from J, with 14 bases in between. Germline V gene lookup returns CDR1 SGHRS and CDR2 YFSETQ. This CDR3 spans 14 amino acids. The CDR3 region has the DNA TGCGCCAGCAGCCCCAGCGGGGGATTCACTGAAGCTTTCTTT. Translation: CASSPSGGFTEAFF.